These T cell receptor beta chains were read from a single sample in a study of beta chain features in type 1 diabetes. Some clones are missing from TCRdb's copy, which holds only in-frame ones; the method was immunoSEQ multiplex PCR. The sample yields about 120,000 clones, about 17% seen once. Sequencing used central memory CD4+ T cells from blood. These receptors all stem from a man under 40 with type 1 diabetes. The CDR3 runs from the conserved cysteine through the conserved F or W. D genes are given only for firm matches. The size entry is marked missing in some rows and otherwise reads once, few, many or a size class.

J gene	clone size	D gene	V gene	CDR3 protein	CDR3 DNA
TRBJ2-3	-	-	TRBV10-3	CASKGGSMSTDTQYF	TGTGCCTCCAAGGGGGGATCCATGAGCACAGATACGCAGTATTTT
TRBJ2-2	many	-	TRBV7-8	CASSLARSLMNTGELFF	TGTGCCAGCAGCTTAGCGCGATCTCTGATGAACACCGGGGAGCTGTTTTTT
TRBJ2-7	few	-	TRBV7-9	CASSLAGTEYEQYF	TGTGCCAGCAGCTTGGCCGGGACGGAGTACGAGCAGTACTTC
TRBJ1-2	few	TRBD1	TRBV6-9	CASRGQGDYGYTF	TGTGCCAGCCGAGGACAGGGCGACTATGGCTACACCTTC
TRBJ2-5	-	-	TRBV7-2	CASSLGGASQETQYF	TGTGCCAGCAGCTTAGGAGGGGCCTCCCAAGAGACCCAGTACTTC
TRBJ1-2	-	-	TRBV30	CAWSRGPYGYTF	TGTGCCTGGAGTCGGGGTCCTTATGGCTACACCTTC
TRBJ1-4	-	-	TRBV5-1	CASSPSGGTATNEKLFF	TGCGCCAGCAGCCCAAGCGGGGGGACTGCAACTAATGAAAAACTGTTTTTT
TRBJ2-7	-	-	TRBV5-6	CASSLFDTRVFEQYF	TGTGCCAGCAGCTTGTTTGATACCCGAGTTTTCGAGCAGTACTTC
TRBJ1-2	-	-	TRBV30	CAWSVGGYGYTF	TGTGCCTGGAGTGTAGGGGGCTATGGCTACACCTTC
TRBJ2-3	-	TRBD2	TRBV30	CAWTLAGGPDTQYF	TGTGCCTGGACCCTAGCGGGGGGGCCTGATACGCAGTATTTT
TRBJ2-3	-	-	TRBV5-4	CASSLQGSTDTQYF	TGTGCCAGCAGCTTGCAGGGGAGCACAGATACGCAGTATTTT
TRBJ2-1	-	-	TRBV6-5	CASSRLLLSGGEQFF	TGTGCCAGCAGTCGCCTCCTTCTCAGCGGTGGTGAGCAGTTCTTC
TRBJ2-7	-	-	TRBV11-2	CASSLASTISGFEQYF	TGTGCCAGCAGCTTAGCTTCTACGATTTCGGGATTCGAGCAGTACTTC
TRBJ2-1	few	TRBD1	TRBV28	CASRETGTGRHEQFF	TGTGCCAGCAGGGAAACCGGGACAGGGCGTCATGAGCAGTTCTTC
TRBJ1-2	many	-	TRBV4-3	CASSQDRGIGYTF	TGCGCCAGCAGCCAAGATCGGGGGATAGGCTACACCTTC
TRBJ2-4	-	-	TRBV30	CAWSDRRRGAHIQYF	TGTGCCTGGAGCGATCGCCGAAGGGGGGCCCACATTCAGTACTTC